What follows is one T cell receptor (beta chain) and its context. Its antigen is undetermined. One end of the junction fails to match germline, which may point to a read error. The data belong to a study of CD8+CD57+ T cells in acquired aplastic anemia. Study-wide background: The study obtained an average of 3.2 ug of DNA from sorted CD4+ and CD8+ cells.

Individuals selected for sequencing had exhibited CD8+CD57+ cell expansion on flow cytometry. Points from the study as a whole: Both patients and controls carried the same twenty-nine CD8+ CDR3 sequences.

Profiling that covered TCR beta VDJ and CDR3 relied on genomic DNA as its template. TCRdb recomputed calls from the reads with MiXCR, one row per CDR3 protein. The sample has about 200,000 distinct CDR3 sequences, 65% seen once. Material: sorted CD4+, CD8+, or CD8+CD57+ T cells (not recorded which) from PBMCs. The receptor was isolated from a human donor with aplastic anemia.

CDR3 amino acids: CASSQREIGEKLCF. Written as DNA, the CDR3 is TGTGCCAGCAGCCAAAGGGAGATCGGTGAAAAACTGTGTTTT. The rearrangement uses TRBV7-2 and TRBJ1-4; no firm D call. The CDR3 runs 14 residues. Germline V lookup: CDR1 SGHTA, CDR2 FQGNSA.